This T cell receptor (beta chain) was captured by sequencing in a study of patients and donors after allogeneic stem cell transplantation. Each CDR3 protein gets one entry after TCRdb re-called the RT-PCR reads with MiXCR. The sample yields almost 90,000 distinct CDR3 sequences, around 5% seen once. Ten or more counts support this clonotype. Germline V lookup: CDR1 LNHNV, CDR2 YYDKDF (reference sequence). V lost 0 bases to trimming and J lost 7 bases; unmatched junction nucleotides: 5. The CDR3 runs to 14 residues. Specimen: blood, either unsorted or a sorted T cell fraction (not recorded which). This sequence joins TRBV15 and TRBJ1-2; 7 bases are shared with TRBD1. This TCR came from a human donor who was either an allogeneic HSCT recipient or a stem cell or donor lymphocyte infusion donor (not recorded which). It is not recorded whose cells these are; they may come from a transplant donor. CDR3 nucleotide sequence: TGTGCCACCAGCAGAGATTTAACAGGGGTTGGCTACACCTTC. Encoded protein: CATSRDLTGVGYTF.